The clone carrying this TCR beta chain came up a few times. Its target is not known. The entry originates in a study of CD8+ T cells in alopecia areata. Extraction of RNA preceded its reverse transcription into cDNA, which served as the sequencing template. Here immunoSEQ multiplex PCR was the method, and the copy in TCRdb shows in-frame clones only, minus some. The table has about 150,000 clones, about three fifths seen once. The germline V gene has CDR1 SQVTM and CDR2 ANQGSEA. The CDR3 runs to 10 residues. V dropped 7 bases and J dropped 15; count of bases not matched to a gene: 8. Overall study findings and caveats: Lesional scalp, notably in alopecia totalis/universalis, had clonality above that of normal scalp. Scalp sequencing also captures normal skin's resident alphabeta T cells. Mice showed TCR sharing more clearly than patients did, possibly owing to HLA.

This clonotype originated in a human donor in good health. The V and J genes are TRBV29-1 and TRBJ2-1; 8 positions agree with TRBD1. Sequencing used CD4+ T cells sorted from blood. The CDR3 sequence: CSAQGQGRFF. The CDR3 nucleotides read TGCAGCGCACAAGGACAGGGTCGGTTCTTC.